The TCR beta chain under discussion was sequenced for a study of blood T cell repertoires in COVID-19. About the research overall: PBMCs, B-cell-depleted T cells, or T cells provided the cDNA or gDNA that made up the material.

Patients at the Seattle site were enrolled during active infection and followed longitudinally. Per the original data handling: Amplification of reference gene primers was used by the study to estimate nucleated cell counts. Sequencing was performed with immunoSEQ multiplex PCR; in TCRdb, only in-frame clones are kept and a portion is missing. For V, J and clone size, that table is used; D and trimming come from the DNA. In the table there are over 250,000 clones, about 89% of which are singletons. Germline values: CDR1 MNHEY, CDR2 SMNVEV (reference sequence). The CDR3 is 14 residues long. V lost 2 bases, J lost 7 bases, and 4 bases stayed unmatched.

The source is a woman in her thirties with COVID-19, enrolled during active disease. Sequenced: peripheral blood. The chain joins TRBV27 to TRBJ2-7, with 11 bases identical to TRBD2. The CDR3 is CASSLTSGRREQYF. CDR3 nucleotides: TGTGCCAGCAGTTTAACTAGCGGGAGACGTGAGCAGTACTTC.